What follows is one T cell receptor (beta chain) and its context. The antigen is not known. The table came from immunoSEQ multiplex PCR; TCRdb's copy has only in-frame clones and leaves some out. This sample carries 95,000 to 100,000 clones, approximately 89% of them seen once, and the ten largest clones take 9.5% to 13%. This entry is derived from a study of T cell responses to AZD1222 COVID-19 vaccine. The CDR3 sequence is 13 residues long. The study's findings and limits: Spike-specific TCR breadth and depth grew following two AZD1222 doses. The peak T cell response came first, and repertoires were sampled only after it. Nearly half of spike-specific TCRs reportedly go after variant regions that carry no mutations.

Pooled in the analysis were second doses at about 4 or about 12 weeks. Sequencing used peripheral blood, obtained 28 days after the second AZD1222 dose. The V gene is TRBV21-1, the J gene TRBJ2-4; the D segment call TRBD1 is taken from the table without a DNA check. TRBV21-1 is annotated as a pseudogene. The receptor was isolated from an adult who received the AZD1222 COVID-19 vaccine. CDR3 region: CASSKTGGNIQYF. The CDR3 bases are TGTGCCAGCAGCAAAACAGGGGGGAACATTCAGTACTTC.